This TCR beta chain was sequenced in a study of OX40 agonist ivuxolimab in advanced cancers. The wider study: It was ivuxolimab, an agonistic anti-OX40 (CD134) antibody, that patients were treated with. Partial response was recorded in three patients: one hepatocellular carcinoma and two cutaneous melanoma cases. Study results and caveats: At 0.1-3.0 mg/kg, partial responders had clonal expansion among the lowest observed.

Produced via immunoSEQ multiplex PCR; TCRdb's table is partial and in-frame only. The sample consists of 90,000 to 100,000 clones, 85% to 90% of them appearing once. For this clone: The target antigen is unknown.

The germline gives CDR1 ENHRY, CDR2 SYGVKD. CDR3 length: 15 amino acids. V gave up 0 bases and J gave up 4 bases, with 10 bases separating them. The V call is TRBV10-3, the J call TRBJ1-3; D may be TRBD1 (5 bases). The source material was CD4+ or CD8+ T cells sorted from blood, sampled in a trial of the OX40 agonist ivuxolimab. The receptor was isolated from an adult with an advanced solid tumor such as melanoma, head and neck, liver or kidney cancer. CDR3 DNA: TGTGCCATCAGTGAGTCGCGGGGGAACGGAAACACCATATATTTT. Its translation is CAISESRGNGNTIYF.